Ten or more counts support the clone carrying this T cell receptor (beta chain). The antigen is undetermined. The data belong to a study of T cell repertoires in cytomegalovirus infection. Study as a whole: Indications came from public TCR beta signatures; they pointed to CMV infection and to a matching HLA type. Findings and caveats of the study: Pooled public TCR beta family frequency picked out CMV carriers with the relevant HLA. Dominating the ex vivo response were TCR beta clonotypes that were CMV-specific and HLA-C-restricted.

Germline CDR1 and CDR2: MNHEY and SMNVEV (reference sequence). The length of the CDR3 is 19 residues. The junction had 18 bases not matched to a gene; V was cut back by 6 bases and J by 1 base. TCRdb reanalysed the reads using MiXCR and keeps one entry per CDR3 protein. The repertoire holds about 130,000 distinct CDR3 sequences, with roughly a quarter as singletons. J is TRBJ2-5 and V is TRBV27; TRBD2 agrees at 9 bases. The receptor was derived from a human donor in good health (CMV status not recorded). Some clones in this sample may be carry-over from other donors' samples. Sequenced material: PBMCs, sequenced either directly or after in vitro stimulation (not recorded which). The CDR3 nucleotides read TGTGCCAGCAGCGAACTAGCGGGTTGGGGAGGAGGACTCCAAGAGACCCAGTACTTC. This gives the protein CASSELAGWGGGLQETQYF.